These 21 T cell receptor beta chains were sequenced from one sample in a study of CD8+ T cells in alopecia areata. It was cDNA, reverse transcribed from extracted RNA, that served as the sequencing template. Clones were read by immunoSEQ multiplex PCR, and TCRdb kept only the in-frame ones, dropping some. This table holds roughly 190,000 clones, roughly three fifths found once. Sample treatment: oral pan-JAK inhibitor, 5-10 mg twice daily. The starting material was CD4+ T cells sorted from blood, obtained at week 4, from a patient treated with tofacitinib. These receptor sequences come from a human donor with alopecia areata.

This clone showed up just once. The chain combines TRBV9 with TRBJ2-3, with D unclear. The ends were cut back, 4 bases at V and 4 bases at J, with 7 bases in the middle. Germline lookup yields CDR1 SGDLS and CDR2 YYNGEE. There are 12 residues in the CDR3. CDR3 region: CASSNPPDTQYF. In DNA form, the CDR3 reads TGTGCCAGCAGCAATCCCCCAGATACGCAGTATTTT.

The chain carries TRBV4-1 and TRBJ1-1, with D uncertain. The CDR3 contains 14 residues. CDR1 is MGHRA, CDR2 YSYEKL, per germline. Trimming pared 2 bases from V and 0 bases from J, leaving 7 bases between. The CDR3 protein is CASSQPDVNTEAFF. The CDR3 DNA follows: TGCGCCAGCAGCCAACCAGACGTGAACACTGAAGCTTTCTTT.

This clone has only a few counts. The chain links TRBV10-3 to TRBJ1-5; 10 positions match TRBD1. J gave up 6 bases and V 6 bases, and 5 bases lay outside the gene matches. Germline CDR1 reads ENHRY; CDR2 reads SYGVKD. The CDR3 contains 14 residues. The CDR3 sequence is CAIRSGQGTQPQHF. CDR3 DNA: TGTGCCATCAGGTCGGGACAGGGGACTCAGCCCCAGCATTTT.

The CDR3 DNA follows: TGTGCCAGCAGTGAGAGAGGGGAGATCACCGGGGAGCTGTTTTTT. It yields the protein CASSERGEITGELFF. The chain has TRBV2 and TRBJ2-2; D possibly uses TRBD1 or TRBD2 (5 bases each). This CDR3 has 15 residues. Per the germline V gene, CDR1 is SNHLY and CDR2 is FYNNEI. Between the trimmed V and J ends, which lost 3 bases and 4 bases, there was a span of 12 bases.

The J gene is TRBJ2-1, the V gene TRBV27; TRBD2 matches at 8 bases. CDR3 length: 14 residues. Germline-derived CDR1 and CDR2 are MNHEY and SMNVEV (reference sequence). The V and J ends lost 8 bases and 8 bases, in that order; junction bases with no gene match: 11. The CDR3 sequence is CASVKLAAWDEQFF. CDR3 nucleotide sequence: TGTGCCAGCGTTAAACTAGCGGCTTGGGATGAGCAGTTCTTC.

The chain joins TRBV30 to TRBJ1-5; weak D call: TRBD1 (5 bases). CDR1 is GTSNPN and CDR2 is SVGIG in the germline V gene (reference sequence). There are 15 residues in the CDR3. The V end lost 2 bases, the J end lost 3 bases, and 14 bases lay between the germline ends. CDR3 protein: CAWSSRVTSNQPQHF. CDR3 sequence (DNA): TGTGCCTGGAGTTCCAGGGTAACCTCCAATCAGCCCCAGCATTTT.

A few counts support this clone. The J gene is TRBJ1-2, the V gene TRBV30; D is perhaps TRBD1 (5 bases). This CDR3 contains 13 residues. The germline CDR1 and CDR2 sequences are GTSNPN and SVGIG (reference sequence). Trimming shortened V by 2 bases and J by 8 bases, and 15 bases separated the two germline ends. CDR3 residues: CAWSPGVPRGYTF. In DNA form, the CDR3 reads TGTGCCTGGAGTCCGGGGGTTCCTCGGGGCTACACCTTC.

This clone was recorded a few times. Other DNA sequences in the same sample also yield this CDR3. The V and J genes are TRBV29-1 and TRBJ2-3; D perhaps matches TRBD2 (5 bases). The CDR3 totals 12 residues. Germline V gives CDR1 SQVTM, CDR2 ANQGSEA. The V and J ends lost 4 bases and 2 bases respectively, with 7 bases between them. DNA for the CDR3: TGCAGCGTTGGGCTAGCCACAGATACGCAGTATTTT. It translates to CSVGLATDTQYF.

V gene TRBV6-6 combines with J gene TRBJ2-5, with 7 bases lining up with TRBD1. V was pared by 5 bases and J by 3 bases, with 6 bases of the junction left unmatched. Germline CDR1 reads MNHNY; CDR2 reads SVGAGI (reference sequence). This CDR3 spans 14 amino acids. CDR3 loop: CASSLGDREETQYF. CDR3 bases: TGTGCCAGCAGTCTCGGGGACAGAGAAGAGACCCAGTACTTC.

The chain employs TRBV6-5 and TRBJ2-7; weak D call: TRBD2 (6 bases). V gave up 5 bases and J gave up 2 bases, with 10 bases separating them. In germline, CDR1 is MNHEY, CDR2 SVGAGI. The CDR3 covers 13 residues. Here the CDR3 DNA reads TGTGCCAGCAGTCGGACTACACCCTACGAGCAGTACTTC. Its protein product is CASSRTTPYEQYF.

The J gene is TRBJ1-2, the V gene TRBV29-1; D is perhaps TRBD1 (6 bases). This CDR3 spans 14 amino acids. V was pared by 1 base and J by 7 bases, with 16 bases between. In germline, CDR1 is SQVTM, CDR2 ANQGSEA. CDR3 protein: CSVEGRRQEGGYTF. Written as DNA, the CDR3 is TGCAGCGTTGAAGGTCGTAGACAGGAAGGTGGCTACACCTTC.

J is TRBJ2-5 and V is TRBV19; D uncertain. V was trimmed by 0 bases and J by 7 bases, leaving 12 bases between them. The length of the CDR3 is 14 residues. Germline CDR1 is LNHDA and CDR2 is SQIVND (reference sequence). Here the CDR3 reads CASSIDTVSRTQYF. For the CDR3, the DNA is TGTGCCAGTAGTATAGATACCGTATCTCGGACCCAGTACTTC.

This rearrangement joins TRBV19 to TRBJ2-2; D is unclear. CDR1 is LNHDA, CDR2 SQIVND, per germline (reference sequence). Trimming stripped 5 bases from V and 5 bases from J, with 6 bases between. This CDR3 region has 12 residues. The CDR3 is CASSLNTGELFF. CDR3 in DNA: TGTGCCAGTAGTTTAAATACCGGGGAGCTGTTTTTT.

Only a few counts were recorded for this clone. The genes are TRBV5-1 and TRBJ2-1; 7 nucleotides match TRBD2. The germline CDR1 and CDR2 sequences are SGHRS and YFSETQ. V gave up 9 bases and J gave up 5 bases; unmatched junction bases: 11. CDR3 length: 14 residues. The CDR3 protein is CATSRGGLDNEQFF. The CDR3 region has the DNA TGCGCCACCAGTAGGGGAGGGCTGGACAATGAGCAGTTCTTC.

A word on this clone: Other DNA variants within this sample encode the same CDR3. The V and J genes are TRBV29-1 and TRBJ2-7; 11 bases align to TRBD1. Germline V gene lookup returns CDR1 SQVTM and CDR2 ANQGSEA. Trimming at V came to 6 bases and at J to 1 base, leaving 2 bases not matched to a gene. The CDR3 is made up of 13 amino acids. The CDR3 spells CSVGQGASYEQYF. In nucleotides, the CDR3 is TGCAGCGTCGGACAGGGGGCTTCCTACGAGCAGTACTTC.

This chain joins TRBV5-1 and TRBJ2-5, with D perhaps matching TRBD2 (5 bases). Per the germline V gene, CDR1 is SGHRS and CDR2 is YFSETQ. With 4 bases removed from V and 7 bases from J, the gap between germline ends came to 17 bases. The CDR3 sequence is 14 residues long. The CDR3 loop is CASSLSPSEGTQYF. As DNA, the CDR3 is TGCGCCAGCAGCCTGTCCCCGAGCGAGGGGACCCAGTACTTC.

The CDR3 nucleotides are TGTGCCAGCAGCCTACCGTCATCCTACGAGCAGTACTTC. The encoded protein is CASSLPSSYEQYF. This rearrangement joins TRBV11-2 to TRBJ2-7; the D is unclear. The germline V gene has CDR1 SGHAT and CDR2 FQNNGV. CDR3 size: 13 residues. Trimming pared 5 bases from V and 1 base from J, leaving 9 bases between.

The J gene is TRBJ2-6, the V gene TRBV30; the D gene is possibly TRBD2 (6 bases). From germline, CDR1 is GTSNPN and CDR2 SVGIG (reference sequence). The CDR3 runs to 16 residues. Trimming cost V 2 bases and J 2 bases, with 13 bases left between them. The CDR3 bases are TGTGCCTGGAGTTGGACCTGGGGGGCTGGGGCCAACGTCCTGACTTTC. As protein: CAWSWTWGAGANVLTF.

The chain has TRBV30 and TRBJ1-1, with D possibly being TRBD1 (6 bases). Trimming stripped 3 bases from V and 5 bases from J, with 19 bases between. Germline V gene lookup returns CDR1 GTSNPN and CDR2 SVGIG (reference sequence). The CDR3 totals 15 residues. DNA for the CDR3: TGTGCCTGGAGCTACAAAACAGGGAGGGGGACTGAAGCTTTCTTT. Protein: CAWSYKTGRGTEAFF. Full variable domain (remainder filled in from reference TRBV30 and TRBJ1-1): SQTIHQWPATLVQPVGSPLSLECTVEGTSNPNLYWYRQAAGRGLQLLFYSVGIGQISSEVPQNLSASRPQDRQFILSSKKLLLSDSGFYLCAWSYKTGRGTEAFFGQGTRLTVV.

This clone has a handful of counts. This sequence joins TRBV29-1 and TRBJ2-3; unclear D gene. Trimming removed 7 bases from V and 4 bases from J, with 12 bases in between. There are 12 residues in the CDR3. The germline gives CDR1 SQVTM, CDR2 ANQGSEA. CDR3 residues: CSASREADTQYF. CDR3 nucleotides: TGCAGCGCCTCTCGCGAGGCAGATACGCAGTATTTT.

The chain combines TRBV13 with TRBJ2-4, with D unclear. V shed 5 bases and J shed 3 bases, with 2 bases lying between them. This CDR3 comprises 11 residues. Looked up from germline, CDR1 is PRHDT and CDR2 is FYEKMQ (reference sequence). Written as DNA, the CDR3 is TGTGCCAGCAGCATCAAAAACATTCAGTACTTC. Translating it yields CASSIKNIQYF.